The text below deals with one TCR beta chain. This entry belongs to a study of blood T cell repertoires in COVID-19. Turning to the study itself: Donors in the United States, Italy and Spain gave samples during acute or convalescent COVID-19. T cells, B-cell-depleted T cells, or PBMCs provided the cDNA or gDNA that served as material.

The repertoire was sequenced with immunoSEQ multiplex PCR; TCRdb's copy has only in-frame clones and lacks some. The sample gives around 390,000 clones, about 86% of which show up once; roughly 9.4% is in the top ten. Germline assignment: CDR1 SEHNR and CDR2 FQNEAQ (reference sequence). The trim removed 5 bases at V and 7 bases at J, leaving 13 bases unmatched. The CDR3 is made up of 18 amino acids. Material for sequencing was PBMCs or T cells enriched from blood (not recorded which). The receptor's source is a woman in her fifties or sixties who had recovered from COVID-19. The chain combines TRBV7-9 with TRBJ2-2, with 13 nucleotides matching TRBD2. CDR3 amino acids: CASSDRKTSGGHIGELFF. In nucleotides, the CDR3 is TGTGCCAGCAGCGACCGAAAGACTAGCGGGGGGCATATCGGGGAGCTGTTTTTT.